Reported below is one TCR beta chain. Its specificity is unknown. CDR3 length: 13 residues. These data come from a study of T cells expressing NK-cell markers. Study-wide background: HCMV serostatus: seven of eight sequenced donors positive, one negative.

Overall study results and limits: Of the CD8+ T cell pool in roughly 6 donors, roughly 1.0-7.0% was accounted for by dominant NKG2C+ clonotypes.

TCRdb re-called the 5' RACE reads; one entry per CDR3 protein, DNA not given. The sample totals some 110,000 distinct CDR3 sequences. The chain employs TRBV12-3 or TRBV12-4 and TRBJ2-2. Specimen: blood T cells: a sorted CD56 or NKG2C T cell subset, CD4+ or CD8+ T cells, or bulk PBMC T cells (not recorded which). The TCR comes from a woman aged 18-70 years in good health. CDR3 region: CASTISDTGELFF.